A selection of T cell receptor beta chains follows, all from one sample in a study of cytomegalovirus exposure and HLA in healthy donors. Profiled with immunoSEQ multiplex PCR; TCRdb holds only in-frame clones, not every one. The table shows 150,000 or so clones, with around 75% occurring only once. Sequencing was carried out using PBMCs. These receptors all stem from a man aged 25 to 40 in good health and CMV-seropositive. The CDR3 runs from the conserved cysteine through the conserved F or W. A D gene is named only where the DNA matches it firmly. The size of a clone is reported for some rows only, either as once, few or many, or as a class for expanded clones.

V	size	J	D	DNA	CDR3
TRBV5-1	few	TRBJ2-1	-	TGCGCCAGCAGTCAATTGTTCGGTAGTGTGAACAATGAGCAGTTCTTC	CASSQLFGSVNNEQFF
TRBV28	-	TRBJ2-1	TRBD2	TGTGCCAGCAGTAGCCTTAGCGGGAGGTCCTACAATGAGCAGTTCTTC	CASSSLSGRSYNEQFF
TRBV4-3	-	TRBJ1-6	-	TGCGCCAGCAGCCAAGCCCCTGGCGGGTTTTCCTATAATTCACCCCTCCACTTT	CASSQAPGGFSYNSPLHF
TRBV28	-	TRBJ1-2	TRBD1	TGTGCCATCTCCCCGGGGACAGGGGTTTATGGCTACACCTTC	CAISPGTGVYGYTF
TRBV4-3	-	TRBJ2-7	TRBD2	TGCGCCAGCAGCCAAGTGGCGGGGGGCCCCTACGAGCAGTACTTC	CASSQVAGGPYEQYF
TRBV15	-	TRBJ1-5	-	TGTGCCACCAGCAGACACAGGCGCGAAGGGGCGGCAGGGGCCTTACAGCCCCAGCATTTT	CATSRHRREGAAGALQPQHF
TRBV15	-	TRBJ2-7	-	TGTGCCACCAGCAGAGATTTACAGGACTACGAGCAGTACTTC	CATSRDLQDYEQYF
TRBV11-2	few	TRBJ2-1	TRBD2	TGTGCCAGCAGCCCCCGGGGTAGCGGGGGGAGCTCCTACAATGAGCAGCTCTTC	CASSPRGSGGSSYNEQLF
TRBV7-2	-	TRBJ1-5	-	TGTGCCAGCAGCTACTCCGGGGACAATCAGCCCCAGCATTTT	CASSYSGDNQPQHF
TRBV7-9	-	TRBJ1-2	-	TGTGCCAGCACGGGGGGGGAACGGGGCAACTATGGCTACACCTTC	CASTGGERGNYGYTF
TRBV19	once	TRBJ2-7	TRBD2	TGTGCCAGTAGTGGGACTAGCGGGAGCGGGGAGCAGTACTTC	CASSGTSGSGEQYF
TRBV16	-	TRBJ1-5	-	TGTGCCAGCAGCCAATCAGGGGGATTGCAGCCCCAGCATTTT	CASSQSGGLQPQHF
TRBV5-4	-	TRBJ1-1	TRBD1	TGTGCCAGCAGCTCCTACAGGGGTCCTGAAGCTTTCTTT	CASSSYRGPEAFF
TRBV10-3	-	TRBJ2-7	TRBD1	TGTGCCATCAGTGAGCCTGGACAGGGGGGTTACGAGCAGTACTTC	CAISEPGQGGYEQYF
TRBV7-3	-	TRBJ2-5	-	TGTGCCAGCAGCCCTTGGGGAGGGGGTAAACAAGAGACCCAGTACTTC	CASSPWGGGKQETQYF
TRBV7-9	-	TRBJ1-2	TRBD1	TGTGCCAGCAGGAAAACCGGGACAGGGTATGGCTACACCTTC	CASRKTGTGYGYTF
TRBV27	-	TRBJ2-7	-	TGTGCCAGCAGTTTCTCCGAGACCTACGAGCAGTACTTC	CASSFSETYEQYF
TRBV7-2	-	TRBJ2-1	-	TGTGCCAGCAGTTACACCACGCCTAATGAGCAGTTCTTC	CASSYTTPNEQFF
TRBV7-2	-	TRBJ2-1	-	TGTGCCAGCAGCTTACTAAATAACAATGAGCAGTTCTTC	CASSLLNNNEQFF
TRBV9	-	TRBJ2-2	-	TGTGCCAGCAGCGTAATGGAGTTCTCCACCGGGGAGCTGTTTTTT	CASSVMEFSTGELFF
TRBV10-3	-	TRBJ2-5	-	TGTGCCATCAGTGAGGGTAGGGGGGGGGAGACCCAGTACTTC	CAISEGRGGETQYF
TRBV12-5	-	TRBJ2-7	-	TGTGCTAGTGGTTTGAGGGACACCGGGGGGCTCGAGCAGTACTTC	CASGLRDTGGLEQYF